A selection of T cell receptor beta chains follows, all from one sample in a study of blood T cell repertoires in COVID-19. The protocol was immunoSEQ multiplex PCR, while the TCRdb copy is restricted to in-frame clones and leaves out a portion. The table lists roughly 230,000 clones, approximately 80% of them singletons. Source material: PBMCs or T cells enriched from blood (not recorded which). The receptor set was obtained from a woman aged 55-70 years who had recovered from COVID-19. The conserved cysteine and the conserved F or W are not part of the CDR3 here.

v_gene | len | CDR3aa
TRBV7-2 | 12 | ASSPASGYNEQF
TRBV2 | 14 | ASSELAGSSYNEQF
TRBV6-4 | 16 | ASSGGRVDTATNEKLF
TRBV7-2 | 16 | ASSLSSPSPIANYGYT
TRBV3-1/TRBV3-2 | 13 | ASSPGLAGTETQY
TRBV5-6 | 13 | ASSDWVAGGDTQY
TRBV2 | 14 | ASSEYQGEGRYGYT
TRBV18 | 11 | ASSPLPAYEQY
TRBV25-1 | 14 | ASSEYGRGYTGELF
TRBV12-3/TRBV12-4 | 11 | ASRDSEHRGAV
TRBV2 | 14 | ASSEARGNGKNIQY
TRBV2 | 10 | ASNQQGQGLF
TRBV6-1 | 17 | ASSEARFQVTGLVNEQF
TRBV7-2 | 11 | ASSQPPEYTIY
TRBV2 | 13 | ASSDPGGPNYGYT
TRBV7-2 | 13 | ASAPQVTANQPQH
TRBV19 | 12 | ASSPTGTDQPQH
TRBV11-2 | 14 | ASIPGLAGSPYEQY
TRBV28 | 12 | ASSNRDFKSGYT
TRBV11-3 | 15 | ASSLDGTGAERNEQF
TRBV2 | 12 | ASSDWGLGYEQY
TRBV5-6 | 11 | ASSQGVYPEAF
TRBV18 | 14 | ASSSLPGQGNEKLF
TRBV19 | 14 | ASSIDRPGGNQPQH
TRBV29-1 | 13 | SVEAPGQVFDEQY
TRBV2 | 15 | ASTDQSSSIQWGGYT
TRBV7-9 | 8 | ARSTDTQY
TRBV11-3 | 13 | ASSLGNVNSGEQF
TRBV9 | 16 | ASSPDFGSPLTYTEAF
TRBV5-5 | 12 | ASSYQGAGYGYT
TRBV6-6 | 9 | ASKTANEAF
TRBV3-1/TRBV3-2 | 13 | ASSPQGVPYNEQF
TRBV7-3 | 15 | ASSSPPGQGALETQY
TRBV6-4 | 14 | ASSSDRRDYNSPLH
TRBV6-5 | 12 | ASSLQGAHQPQH
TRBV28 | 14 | ASNPTGVSYNSPLH
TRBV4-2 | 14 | ASSQARTGVGNTIY
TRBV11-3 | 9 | ASSFSGEQY
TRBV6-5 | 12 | ASRPVESSYEQY
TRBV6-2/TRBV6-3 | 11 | ASSPPQVYGYT
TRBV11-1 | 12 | ASSNPGQGFAQF
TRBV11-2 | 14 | ASSLGGGFMNTEAF